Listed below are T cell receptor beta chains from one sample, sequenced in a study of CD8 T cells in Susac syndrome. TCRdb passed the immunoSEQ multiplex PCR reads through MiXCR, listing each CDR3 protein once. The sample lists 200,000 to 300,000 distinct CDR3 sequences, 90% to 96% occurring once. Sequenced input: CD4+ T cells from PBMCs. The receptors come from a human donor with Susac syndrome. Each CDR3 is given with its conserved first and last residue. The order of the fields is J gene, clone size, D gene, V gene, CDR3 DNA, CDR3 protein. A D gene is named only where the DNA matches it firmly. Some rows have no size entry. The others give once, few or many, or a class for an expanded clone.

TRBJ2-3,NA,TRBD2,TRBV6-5,TGTGCCAGCAGTTCCCCCACGGGCGGACTAGCGGGAGCGGGTACGCAGTATTTT,CASSSPTGGLAGAGTQYF
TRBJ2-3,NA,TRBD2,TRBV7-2,TGTGCCAGCAGCTTACGGACTAGCGGGTCTAGCACAGATACGCAGTATTTT,CASSLRTSGSSTDTQYF
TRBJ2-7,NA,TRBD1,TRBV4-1,TGCGCCAGCAGCCAAGACAGGGGGCGGTTTTACGAGCAGTACTTC,CASSQDRGRFYEQYF
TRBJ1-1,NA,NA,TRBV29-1,TGCAGCGTACGGACCTTATTGGGCACTGAAGCTTTCTTT,CSVRTLLGTEAFF
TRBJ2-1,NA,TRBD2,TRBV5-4,TGTGCCAGCAGCTCAATAGCGGGAGGGCCTTACAATGAGCAGTTCTTC,CASSSIAGGPYNEQFF
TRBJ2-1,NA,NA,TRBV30,TGTGCCTGGAGTGTACTAAACAATGAGCAGTTCTTC,CAWSVLNNEQFF
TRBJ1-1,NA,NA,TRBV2,TGTGCCAGCAGTGAAGGGGGATACACTGAAGCTTTCTTT,CASSEGGYTEAFF
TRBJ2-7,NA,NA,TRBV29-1,TGCAGCGTTGGGGTGGTGACTGATCCCTACGAGCAGTACTTC,CSVGVVTDPYEQYF
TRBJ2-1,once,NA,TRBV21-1,TGTGCCAGCACCTCTATTCCACAGGGGCCAACTTACGCAAATGAGCAGTTCTTC,CASTSIPQGPTYANEQFF
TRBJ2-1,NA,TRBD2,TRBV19,TGTGCCAGTAGTATTGGGGCGGGAGGGCACAATGAGCAGTTCTTC,CASSIGAGGHNEQFF
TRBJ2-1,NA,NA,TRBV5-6,TGTGCCAGCAGCCCTACGGGGGCCACCTACAATGAGCAGTTCTTC,CASSPTGATYNEQFF
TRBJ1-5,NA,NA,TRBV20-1,TGCAGTGCTAGATTTCCAGGGAGCAATCAGCCCCAGCATTTT,CSARFPGSNQPQHF
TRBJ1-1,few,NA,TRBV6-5,TGTGCCAGCAGTTACTCCGCCGGACTGAACACTGAAGCTTTCTTT,CASSYSAGLNTEAFF
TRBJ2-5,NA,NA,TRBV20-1,TGCAGTGCTCCCGGTCCGGGGACGGAGACCCAGTACTTC,CSAPGPGTETQYF
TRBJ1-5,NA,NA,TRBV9,TGTGCCAGCAGCGTAGAGTTGGGGCAGGCCGAGATTAGCAATCAGCCCCAGCATTTT,CASSVELGQAEISNQPQHF
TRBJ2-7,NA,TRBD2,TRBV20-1,TGCAGTGTTAGAGGACTAGCGGGAGGGTCCCACGAGCAGTACTTC,CSVRGLAGGSHEQYF
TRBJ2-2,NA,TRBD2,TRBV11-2,TGTGCCAGCAGCTCGGGACTAGCGGGAGTGCGGACCGGGGAGCTGTTTTTT,CASSSGLAGVRTGELFF
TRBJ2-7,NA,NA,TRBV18,TGTGCCAGCTCACCAAACAGTGGCACCCCCTACGAGCAGTACTTC,CASSPNSGTPYEQYF
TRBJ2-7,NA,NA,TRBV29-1,TGCAGCGGGGGGACAGGAAGAGCGGGACGGACCTTCTCCGAGCAGTACTTC,CSGGTGRAGRTFSEQYF
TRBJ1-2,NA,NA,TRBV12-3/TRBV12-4,TGTGCCAGCAGGATACAGGGTGGAAATGGCTACACCTTC,CASRIQGGNGYTF
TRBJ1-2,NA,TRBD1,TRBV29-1,TGCAGCGTTCCCCGAGGAGGAGGGGGCGGGCTAAACTATGGCTACACCTTC,CSVPRGGGGGLNYGYTF
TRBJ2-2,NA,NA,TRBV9,TGTGCCAGCAGCGATCCTAGCTCTGCCGGGGAGCTGTTTTTT,CASSDPSSAGELFF
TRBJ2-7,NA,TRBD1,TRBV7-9,TGTGCCAGCAGCTTAGTGGTGGGACAGAGCTCCTACGAGCAGTACTTC,CASSLVVGQSSYEQYF
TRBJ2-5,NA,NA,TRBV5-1,TGCGCCAGCAGAACGCTGTCAATAGAGACCCAGTACTTC,CASRTLSIETQYF
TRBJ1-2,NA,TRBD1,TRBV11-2,TGTGCCAGCAGCTTAGGTCCCGGGACAGGGGGCGGCGGCTACACCTTC,CASSLGPGTGGGGYTF
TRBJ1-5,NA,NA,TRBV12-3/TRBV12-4,TGTGCCAGCGGAGGCGAGGGTCAGGGTCAGCCCCAGCATTTT,CASGGEGQGQPQHF
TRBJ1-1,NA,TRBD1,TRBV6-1,TGTGCCAGCAGTATTAAGACAGGGCGTCTTAACACTGAAGCTTTCTTT,CASSIKTGRLNTEAFF
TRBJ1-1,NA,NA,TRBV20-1,TGCAGAGCTATTCAACCGGGGGGAAACACTGAAGCTTTCTTT,CRAIQPGGNTEAFF
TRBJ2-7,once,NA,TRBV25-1,TGTGCCAGCAGTCGGGACGCGAAATACGAGCAGTACTTC,CASSRDAKYEQYF
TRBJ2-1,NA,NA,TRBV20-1,TGCAGTGCTAGAATCCGGGGGACCAGCTCCTACAATGAGCAGTTCTTC,CSARIRGTSSYNEQFF
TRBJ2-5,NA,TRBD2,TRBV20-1,TGCAGTGCCCGCGGGAGGGAAGAGACCCAGTACTTC,CSARGREETQYF
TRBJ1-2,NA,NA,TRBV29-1,TGCAGCGTCCTGGGAGGGGAGACCTATGGCTACACCTTC,CSVLGGETYGYTF
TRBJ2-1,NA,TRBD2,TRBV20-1,TGCAGTGCTAGAGACTACGCCGGGACTAGCAACAATGAGCAGTTCTTC,CSARDYAGTSNNEQFF
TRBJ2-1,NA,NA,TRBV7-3,TGTGCCAGCAGCACCTCAGTGGGGAGGGGGGATAATGAGCAGTTCTTC,CASSTSVGRGDNEQFF
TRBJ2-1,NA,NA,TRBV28,TGTGCCAGCAGTTTATTACGAGGGGGTAGCTCCTACAATGAGCAGTTCTTC,CASSLLRGGSSYNEQFF
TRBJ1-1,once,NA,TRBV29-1,TGCAGCGTTGACCAGCGGAACACTGAAGCTTTCTTT,CSVDQRNTEAFF
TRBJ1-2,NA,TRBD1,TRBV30,TGTGCCTCCCCGGGACAGGGGAATGGCTACACCTTC,CASPGQGNGYTF
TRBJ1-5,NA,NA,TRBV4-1,TGCGCCAGCAGCCAAGATAACAGGGAACAATCAGCCCAGCATTTT,CASSQDNREQSAQHF
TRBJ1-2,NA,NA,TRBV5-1,TGCGCCAGCAGCTGGGGGGATGACAGCGGCTACACCTTC,CASSWGDDSGYTF
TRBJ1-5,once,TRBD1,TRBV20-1,TGCAGTGGGACAGGGGCAGGTCAGCCCCAGCATTTT,CSGTGAGQPQHF
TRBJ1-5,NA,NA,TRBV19,TGTGCCAGTAGTATAGCTAAGGCAGGGGATGGCAATCAGCCCCAGCATTTT,CASSIAKAGDGNQPQHF
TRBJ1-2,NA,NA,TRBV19,TGTGCCAGTAGTATGCCCGTTCTGGGGGCAGGAGGCTACACCTTC,CASSMPVLGAGGYTF
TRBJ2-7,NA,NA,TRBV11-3,TGTGCCAGCAGAAGTATGCGGAACTCCTACGAGCAGTACTTC,CASRSMRNSYEQYF
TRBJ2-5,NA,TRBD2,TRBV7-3,TGTGCCAGCAGCCCAGCGGGAGGGTTCCAAGAGACCCAGTACTTC,CASSPAGGFQETQYF
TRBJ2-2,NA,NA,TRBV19,TGTGCCAGTCGTTCTCTATCGAACACCGGGGAGCTGTTTTTT,CASRSLSNTGELFF
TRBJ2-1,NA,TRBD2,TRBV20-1,TGCAGTGCGACGGACCTTCTAGCGGGAGTAAGGTACAATGAGCAGTTCTTC,CSATDLLAGVRYNEQFF
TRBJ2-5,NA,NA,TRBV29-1,TGCAGCGTTGTCCGGGACGGGATAAAGGGGACCCAGTACTTC,CSVVRDGIKGTQYF
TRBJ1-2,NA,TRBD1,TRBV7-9,TGTGCCAGCAGCCCCGACCCCGGGACAGGGGGCTTTGGTGGCTACACCTTC,CASSPDPGTGGFGGYTF